This T cell receptor beta chain was sequenced during a study of CD8 T cells in Susac syndrome. Study conclusions and caveats: The TCR sequencing and HLA analysis in the study involved a relatively small number of individuals, as the study acknowledged.

Turning to this clonotype: The antigen is unknown.

Random hexamers primed reverse transcription of about 0.5 to 1 ug RNA. TCRdb re-analysed the immunoSEQ multiplex PCR reads in MiXCR, keeping a single row per CDR3 protein. Seen here are approximately 190,000 distinct CDR3 sequences, approximately 96% observed once, and the top ten hold around 0.096%. This receptor was taken from a human donor with Susac syndrome. Sequenced sample: CD4+ T cells from PBMCs.

The CDR3 loop reads CASRNRLSNQPQHF. The CDR3 nucleotides read TGTGCCAGCAGAAACCGTTTAAGCAATCAGCCCCAGCATTTT. This chain links TRBV12-3 or TRBV12-4 with TRBJ1-5; no definite D call. CDR3 length equals 14 residues. V lost 6 bases to trimming and J lost 1 base, with 10 bases between them.